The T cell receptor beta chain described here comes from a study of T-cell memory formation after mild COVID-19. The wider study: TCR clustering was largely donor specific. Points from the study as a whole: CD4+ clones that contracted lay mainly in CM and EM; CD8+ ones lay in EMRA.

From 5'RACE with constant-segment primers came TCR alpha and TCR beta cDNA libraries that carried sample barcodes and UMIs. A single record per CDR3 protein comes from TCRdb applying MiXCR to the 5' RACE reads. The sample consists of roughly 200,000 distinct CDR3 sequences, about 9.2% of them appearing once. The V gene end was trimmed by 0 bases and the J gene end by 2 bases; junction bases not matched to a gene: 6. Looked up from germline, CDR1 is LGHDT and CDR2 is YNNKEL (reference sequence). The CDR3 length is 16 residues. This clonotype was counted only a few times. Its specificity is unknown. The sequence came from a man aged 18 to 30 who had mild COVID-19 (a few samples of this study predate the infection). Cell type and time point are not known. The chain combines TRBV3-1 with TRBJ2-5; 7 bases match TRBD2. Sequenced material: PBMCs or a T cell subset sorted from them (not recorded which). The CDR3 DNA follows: TGTGCCAGCAGCCAAGAACTGGGGGGACTACAAGAGACCCAGTACTTC. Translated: CASSQELGGLQETQYF.